This T cell receptor beta chain was sequenced during a study of T cell responses to AZD1222 COVID-19 vaccine. The data were produced by immunoSEQ multiplex PCR, yet TCRdb's version contains in-frame clones alone and is incomplete. This sample yields about 170,000 clones, of which around 89% are seen a single time; about 6.9% belongs to the top ten. Germline loops: CDR1 LNHDA, CDR2 SQIVND (reference sequence). This CDR3 contains 16 residues. The source was peripheral blood, collected on day 0 of AZD1222 vaccination. The rearrangement joins TRBV19 to TRBJ2-2, with 10 bases lining up with TRBD2. The sequence was obtained from an adult in good health. CDR3 protein: CASKLAGGSGTGELFF. DNA of the CDR3: TGTGCAAGCAAATTAGCGGGGGGCTCGGGCACCGGGGAGCTGTTTTTT.